This T cell receptor (beta chain) was sequenced for a study of human T cells and chemical hapten exposure. Study details: Sensitization was performed using 2% DPC on a roughly 2 cm by roughly 2 cm upper inner arm skin site. Study-wide results and limits: With alopecia, donors may have immune responses unlike healthy people's.

The germline V gene has CDR1 SGHNT and CDR2 YENEEA. The CDR3 is 18 amino acids. V dropped 5 bases and J dropped 4; count of bases not matched to a gene: 9. Time point described: patch test 1, 2 weeks after DPC sensitization. The treatment is: therapeutic diphenylcyclopropenone sensitization with weekly scalp DPC. Extraction yielded total RNA from whole blood (unfractionated). Each CDR3 protein is one row after TCRdb ran MiXCR on the RACE reads. The sample includes about 360,000 distinct CDR3 sequences, 6% to 8.5% seen only once; the top ten take roughly 8%. About this clonotype: Antigen specificity is unknown.

This receptor was identified in a woman aged 18-35 years with alopecia areata. Some clones in this sample may be carry-over from other donors' samples. Specimen: whole blood, collected in connection with sensitization to the hapten diphenylcyclopropenone (DPC). The chain recombines TRBV11-3 with TRBJ2-3; TRBD2 agrees at 16 bases. The DNA of the CDR3 is TGTGCCAGCAGCCGACGGGGACTAGCGGGGGGGCTGTCAGATACGCAGTATTTT. Its translation: CASSRRGLAGGLSDTQYF.